Listed below are T cell receptor beta chains from one sample, sequenced in a study of preoperative IRX-2 immunotherapy in early breast cancer. Assay: immunoSEQ multiplex PCR; the TCRdb copy retains only in-frame clones and omits some. The sample carries 40,000 to 45,000 clones, about 95% recorded once. Sequenced here: tumor tissue, sampled after IRX-2 immunotherapy. The receptors shown here come from a human donor with breast cancer. Both conserved end residues are trimmed from each CDR3. The size field is filled for only some rows; it gives once, few, many or a size class.

size,J,V,CDR3
.,TRBJ1-2,TRBV4-1,ASSQFGAPVGGYT
.,TRBJ1-1,TRBV4-1,ASSQEPRGWGDEAF
.,TRBJ2-7,TRBV7-9,ASRPGTSGGPYEQY
.,TRBJ2-1,TRBV27,ASSRRRTEQF
.,TRBJ1-5,TRBV9,ASSVSGGNQPQH
.,TRBJ1-1,TRBV28,ASSQGQWGLNTEAF
.,TRBJ1-2,TRBV6-5,ASSYGRGYGYT
.,TRBJ1-2,TRBV7-9,ASSLGDGRDYT
once,TRBJ2-7,TRBV19,ASSIDSGGEDYEQY
.,TRBJ1-6,TRBV4-2,ASSQEGTTESPLH
.,TRBJ2-7,TRBV7-2,ASSLGTAWEQY
.,TRBJ2-1,TRBV4-3,ASSQDGSGRLGWNEQF
.,TRBJ1-2,TRBV5-4,ASSLDGKYGYT
.,TRBJ2-5,TRBV7-6,ASSLAGQVKTQY
.,TRBJ2-3,TRBV7-9,AGEESDTQY
.,TRBJ1-1,TRBV15,ATSRDRGTMNTEAF
.,TRBJ2-2,TRBV5-4,ASSLELGIPGELF
.,TRBJ2-3,TRBV7-6,ASSPWEGGTDTQY
few,TRBJ2-7,TRBV2,ASSESGGSYEQY
.,TRBJ1-2,TRBV5-4,ASSLGPSVWKGYT
once,TRBJ2-3,TRBV7-9,ASSSLTRPSTDTQY
.,TRBJ1-3,TRBV19,ASSIDSSGNTIY
.,TRBJ1-2,TRBV29-1,SVEVAGRRYSGYT
.,TRBJ2-3,TRBV2,ASKYGASTDTQY
.,TRBJ2-4,TRBV7-2,ASSLEGGRVKNIQY
.,TRBJ2-5,TRBV5-1,ASSHGRGQGFLRETQY
once,TRBJ2-3,TRBV27,ASSLSTSGGYSTDTQY
.,TRBJ1-3,TRBV7-8,ASSLDGKSGNTIY
once,TRBJ2-7,TRBV5-5,ASSLLGGGRSYEQY
once,TRBJ2-7,TRBV9,ASSVGRGEDYEQY
.,TRBJ1-6,TRBV6-6,ASGGVNSPLH
.,TRBJ2-7,TRBV28,ATLTGTATYEQY
.,TRBJ1-6,TRBV6-5,ASSYAGEVSPLH
.,TRBJ2-1,TRBV9,ASSYTRDYNEQF
.,TRBJ2-7,TRBV6-5,ASSYSGGGRGYEQY
.,TRBJ2-2,TRBV19,ASSRGGGTGELF
.,TRBJ2-6,TRBV7-3,ASSSPGANVLT
.,TRBJ2-5,TRBV25-1,ASSGPRGGVGETQY
.,TRBJ2-1,TRBV5-1,ASSEGAGGYNEQF
.,TRBJ2-7,TRBV7-9,AVVSRGNEQY
.,TRBJ1-5,TRBV28,ASREVDRGLDQPQH
.,TRBJ2-1,TRBV30,AWRWRGEDEQF
.,TRBJ1-2,TRBV18,ASSPGQGSGYT
once,TRBJ2-7,TRBV6-5,ASSWSGAYEQY
.,TRBJ2-7,TRBV28,ASSYLSGFNEQY
.,TRBJ1-2,TRBV28,ASSDRDPTVYGYT
.,TRBJ2-7,TRBV2,ASSVEREGWGGEQY
.,TRBJ1-4,TRBV5-8,ASSLGTTNEKLF
.,TRBJ2-7,TRBV28,ASRSAGGEQY
.,TRBJ2-7,TRBV2,ASSEGLTWGLSRYEQY
.,TRBJ2-5,TRBV5-5,ASSPGGGSPSQETQY
.,TRBJ2-5,TRBV4-2,ASSQVAPGEGEETQY
.,TRBJ1-2,TRBV7-9,ASSLAAGGNYGYT
.,TRBJ1-5,TRBV7-2,ASSLGDTLNQPQH
.,TRBJ2-3,TRBV30,AWSAQLGRTTDTQY
.,TRBJ1-1,TRBV4-1,ASSPREGAEAF
.,TRBJ1-1,TRBV7-2,ASSLGPDEAEAF
.,TRBJ2-5,TRBV5-8,ASSRGTSQETQY
once,TRBJ2-3,TRBV25-1,ASSNRGRDTQY